This T cell receptor beta chain was obtained from a study of OX40 agonist ivuxolimab in advanced cancers. Clones were read by immunoSEQ multiplex PCR, and TCRdb kept only the in-frame ones, dropping some. This table has tens of thousands of clones, roughly 90% appearing once. Sample: CD4+ or CD8+ T cells sorted from blood, taken in a trial of the OX40 agonist ivuxolimab. The origin of this receptor is an adult with an advanced solid tumor such as melanoma, head and neck, liver or kidney cancer.

CDR3 sequence: CASSSETSGNSYEQYF. The CDR3 nucleotides are TGTGCCAGCAGCTCCGAGACTAGCGGGAACTCCTACGAGCAGTACTTC. This chain links TRBV7-9 with TRBJ2-7, with 11 bases that match TRBD2. CDR3 size: 16 residues. The junction had 5 bases not matched to a gene; V was cut back by 4 bases and J by 0 bases. Per germline, CDR1 SEHNR and CDR2 FQNEAQ (reference sequence). The whole variable domain, filled in from reference TRBV7-9 and TRBJ2-7, reads DTGVSQNPRHKITKRGQNVTFRCDPISEHNRLYWYRQTLGQGPEFLTYFQNEAQLEKSRLLSDRFSAERPKGSFSTLEIQRTEQGDSAMYLCASSSETSGNSYEQYFGPGTRLTVT.